This TCR beta chain stems from a study of T cell responses to AZD1222 COVID-19 vaccine. Study results and limitations: Donors were chiefly white British, with a greater number of females, and clonal diversity was perhaps underestimated. Per reports, nearly half of all spike-specific TCRs target regions that are unmutated in variants.

About this clone itself: The antigen is unknown.

The CDR3 has 17 amino acids. From germline, CDR1 is KGHSY and CDR2 FQNENV. V was shortened by 2 bases and J by 2 bases, with 16 bases between the two germline ends. TCRdb's table, derived via immunoSEQ multiplex PCR, lists solely in-frame clones and lacks some. The sample contains about 180,000 clones, 90% to 95% of which appear only once. Pooling covered second doses at about 4 or about 12 weeks. The chain links TRBV16 to TRBJ1-3; TRBD1 is a possible D gene (5 bases). The source is an adult who received the AZD1222 COVID-19 vaccine. The specimen comprised peripheral blood, sampled 28 days after the second AZD1222 dose. The CDR3 sequence: CASSQTAGQGAGNTIYF. The CDR3 DNA is TGTGCCAGCAGCCAAACCGCAGGGCAAGGTGCTGGAAACACCATATATTTT.